This T cell receptor beta chain was recovered during a study of T cells after yellow fever vaccination. Each CDR3 protein gets one entry after TCRdb re-called the 5' RACE reads with MiXCR. The table records around 590,000 distinct CDR3 sequences, about 12% of them present only once. This clonotype was observed a few times. Sequenced here: PBMCs, sampled on the day of the yellow fever booster vaccination. This receptor was identified in a man aged 25 to 45 who received the YFV17D yellow fever vaccine.

The CDR3 spells CASSLERIADQETQYF. In DNA, the CDR3 is TGTGCCAGCAGCTTAGAGCGGATAGCGGACCAAGAGACCCAGTACTTC. The chain employs TRBV7-2 and TRBJ2-5, with D possibly being TRBD2 (6 bases). Germline CDR1 and CDR2: SGHTA and FQGNSA. There are 16 residues in the CDR3. Trimming removed 1 base at V and 0 bases at J, with 12 bases between.